Listed below are T cell receptor beta chains from one sample, sequenced in a study of regulatory T cells in long-lasting Graves disease. TCRdb re-derived calls from the multiplex PCR reads in MiXCR, one entry per CDR3 protein. The table has 450,000 to 600,000 distinct CDR3 sequences, about 13% seen once. These data were likewise used in another study, on T cells in Graves' hyperthyroidism and ophthalmopathy.

The material sequenced was peripheral blood mononuclear cells (PBMCs), taken at new diagnosis, from a patient treated with antithyroid drugs. The receptors originated from a man in his thirties or forties with Graves disease. The CDR3 runs from the conserved cysteine through the conserved F or W. Each record gives: clone size, CDR3 length, J gene, V gene, D gene, CDR3 protein, CDR3 DNA. D genes are given only for firm matches. Expanded clones are given a class, and other clones once, few, many or no size at all.

>many|16|TRBJ1-2|TRBV12-3/TRBV12-4|TRBD1
CASSLTGTGGFDGYTF
TGTGCCAGCAGTCTGACCGGGACAGGGGGCTTTGATGGCTACACCTTC
>few|13|TRBJ2-1|TRBV6-5|NA
CASSYASPERQFF
TGTGCCAGCAGTTACGCGTCGCCAGAAAGGCAGTTCTTC
>many|15|TRBJ1-2|TRBV6-5|NA
CASSYFRREGNGYTF
TGTGCCAGCAGTTACTTTCGGAGGGAAGGGAATGGCTACACCTTC
>NA|15|TRBJ2-2|TRBV7-9|TRBD2
CASAASGYNFGELFF
TGTGCCAGCGCGGCTAGCGGGTACAACTTCGGGGAGCTGTTTTTT
>many|13|TRBJ1-1|TRBV7-8|NA
CASSLDMNTEAFF
TGTGCCAGCAGCTTAGATATGAACACTGAAGCTTTCTTT
>many|14|TRBJ2-1|TRBV14|TRBD2
CASSQGLVLNEQFF
TGTGCCAGCAGCCAGGGACTAGTTTTGAATGAGCAGTTCTTC
>few|16|TRBJ1-5|TRBV4-1|NA
CASSQEAPDRRQPQHF
TGCGCCAGCAGCCAAGAGGCTCCAGACCGACGACAGCCCCAGCATTTT
>many|15|TRBJ1-6|TRBV7-2|NA
CASSLEGTNNSPLHF
TGTGCCAGCAGCTTAGAGGGGACAAACAATTCACCCCTCCACTTT
>NA|15|TRBJ1-2|TRBV29-1|NA
CSVRGWTESNGGYTF
TGCAGCGTGCGGGGTTGGACGGAATCTAATGGGGGCTACACCTTC
>few|15|TRBJ2-1|TRBV20-1|NA
CSASGGEVSYNEQFF
TGCAGTGCCTCTGGGGGAGAGGTATCCTACAATGAGCAGTTCTTC
>many|12|TRBJ1-1|TRBV30|TRBD1
CAWSSPGQGGFF
TGTGCCTGGAGTTCCCCGGGACAGGGCGGTTTCTTT
>few|15|TRBJ1-5|TRBV19|NA
CASSRDLSSNQPQHF
TGTGCCAGTAGTAGGGACCTCAGCAGCAATCAGCCCCAGCATTTT
>NA|17|TRBJ1-3|TRBV19|TRBD1
CASSIPDRGPDGNTIYF
TGTGCCAGTAGTATACCCGACAGGGGGCCGGATGGAAACACCATATATTTT
>many|13|TRBJ2-2|TRBV3-1|TRBD2
CATRELNTGELFF
TGTGCCACGCGGGAGCTAAATACCGGGGAGCTGTTTTTT
>many|15|TRBJ1-1|TRBV10-3|NA
CAIKPFGQTNTEAFF
TGTGCCATCAAACCATTCGGACAGACCAACACTGAAGCTTTCTTT
>NA|17|TRBJ2-6|TRBV9|NA
CASSLRGGLSGANVLTF
TGTGCCAGCAGCCTCAGGGGCGGTCTCTCTGGGGCCAACGTCCTGACTTTC
>many|13|TRBJ1-1|TRBV12-3/TRBV12-4|NA
CASSLGREAEAFF
TGTGCCAGCAGTTTGGGCAGGGAGGCTGAAGCTTTCTTT
>many|12|TRBJ2-7|TRBV29-1|NA
CSVVGRNTEQYF
TGCAGCGTTGTAGGGAGGAATACCGAGCAGTACTTC
>NA|14|TRBJ1-2|TRBV19|NA
CASSFDRLNYGYTF
TGTGCCAGCTCCTTCGACAGACTTAACTATGGCTACACCTTC
>few|12|TRBJ2-3|TRBV12-3/TRBV12-4|NA
CASSWGLDTQCF
TGTGCCAGCAGTTGGGGGCTGGATACGCAGTGTTTT
>NA|15|TRBJ1-2|TRBV25-1|NA
CASRGGGAPGYGYTF
TGTGCCAGCAGGGGGGGCGGAGCACCCGGCTATGGCTACACCTTC
>few|15|TRBJ2-3|TRBV9|NA
CASGLGAGLTDTQYF
TGTGCCAGCGGTTTAGGGGCGGGACTCACAGATACGCAGTATTTT
>many|13|TRBJ2-1|TRBV20-1|NA
CSARGPPGYEQFF
TGCAGTGCTAGAGGCCCCCCGGGGTATGAGCAGTTCTTC
>NA|13|TRBJ1-1|TRBV29-1|NA
CSVDNSGDTEAFF
TGCAGCGTTGATAACAGTGGGGACACTGAAGCTTTCTTT
>many|15|TRBJ1-2|TRBV2|NA
CASSFAGAGNYGYTF
TGTGCCAGCAGTTTTGCCGGGGCCGGGAACTATGGCTACACCTTC
>few|17|TRBJ1-3|TRBV19|TRBD1
CASSIATGGSSGNTIYF
TGTGCCAGTAGTATCGCGACAGGGGGCTCCTCTGGAAACACCATATATTTT
>few|12|TRBJ2-1|TRBV12-3/TRBV12-4|NA
CASSAPGDEQFF
TGTGCCAGCAGCGCACCGGGGGATGAGCAGTTCTTC
>NA|14|TRBJ2-7|TRBV13|NA
CASTMGAGPYEQYF
TGTGCCAGCACCATGGGGGCAGGGCCCTACGAGCAGTACTTC
>many|13|TRBJ2-1|TRBV12-3/TRBV12-4|NA
CASSLPPGNEQFF
TGTGCCAGCAGTTTACCCCCGGGAAATGAGCAGTTCTTC
>NA|13|TRBJ2-7|TRBV20-1|TRBD1
CSASGTDTYEQYF
TGCAGTGCTTCCGGGACAGACACCTACGAGCAGTACTTC
>once|15|TRBJ2-1|TRBV29-1|TRBD2
CSVEGLAGVGNEQFF
TGCAGCGTTGAAGGGCTAGCGGGAGTGGGAAATGAGCAGTTCTTC
>few|15|TRBJ2-1|TRBV3-1|TRBD1
CASSSGTGTINEQFF
TGTGCCAGCAGCTCCGGGACAGGAACAATCAATGAGCAGTTCTTC
>few|14|TRBJ1-5|TRBV20-1|TRBD1
CSASWTGRVQPQHF
TGCAGTGCCAGTTGGACAGGGAGGGTGCAGCCCCAGCATTTT
>many|13|TRBJ1-1|TRBV29-1|NA
CSVGSQMNTEAFF
TGCAGCGTTGGGTCCCAGATGAACACTGAAGCTTTCTTT
>few|20|TRBJ2-2|TRBV27|NA
CASSFAPPRQTTSNTGELFF
TGTGCCAGCAGTTTTGCCCCACCTAGACAGACAACTTCGAACACCGGGGAGCTGTTTTTT
>many|15|TRBJ2-6|TRBV7-2|NA
CASSPRTAGANVLTF
TGTGCCAGCAGCCCCCGGACAGCAGGGGCCAACGTCCTGACTTTC
>few|14|TRBJ2-7|TRBV9|NA
CASSLQDDSYEQYF
TGTGCCAGCTCTCTACAGGACGACTCCTACGAGCAGTACTTC
>many|18|TRBJ2-7|TRBV20-1|TRBD2
CSAPERLAGVIHPYEQYF
TGCAGTGCTCCCGAGAGACTAGCGGGAGTCATCCACCCCTACGAGCAGTACTTC
>many|15|TRBJ2-7|TRBV5-1|NA
CASSGDRLVMSEQYF
TGCGCCAGCAGTGGCGACCGACTAGTAATGAGCGAGCAGTACTTC
>few|14|TRBJ1-1|TRBV7-2|NA
CASSLGGPYTEAFF
TGTGCCAGCAGCTTAGGGGGGCCTTACACTGAAGCTTTCTTT
>many|16|TRBJ2-7|TRBV5-1|NA
CASSEIIRGNLHEQYF
TGCGCCAGCAGCGAAATAATCCGGGGGAATCTGCACGAGCAGTACTTC
>NA|17|TRBJ2-3|TRBV13|NA
CASSSRQVPGATDTQYF
TGTGCCAGCAGCTCGAGACAGGTGCCAGGGGCCACAGATACGCAGTATTTT
>NA|15|TRBJ2-5|TRBV20-1|NA
CSAIYPGGEQETQYF
TGCAGTGCTATTTACCCAGGGGGGGAGCAAGAGACCCAGTACTTC
>NA|12|TRBJ1-4|TRBV4-2|TRBD1
CASSQADRVLFF
TGTGCCAGCAGCCAAGCCGACAGGGTTTTGTTTTTT
>many|13|TRBJ1-2|TRBV29-1|NA
CSVEETGWYGYTF
TGCAGCGTTGAAGAGACAGGATGGTATGGCTACACCTTC
>NA|13|TRBJ2-3|TRBV20-1|TRBD2
CSAKTGGLDTQYF
TGCAGTGCTAAGACGGGAGGGTTAGATACGCAGTATTTT
>NA|18|TRBJ2-7|TRBV7-6|NA
CASSSVTRSPLRYYEQYF
TGTGCCAGCAGCTCCGTTACTAGGAGCCCACTCCGATACTACGAGCAGTACTTC
>NA|18|TRBJ2-6|TRBV9|TRBD2
CASSVAGLAGRGANVLTF
TGTGCCAGCAGCGTCGCGGGACTAGCGGGAAGAGGGGCCAACGTCCTGACTTTC
>NA|12|TRBJ2-2|TRBV5-1|NA
CASSHRAGELFF
TGCGCCAGCAGCCATAGGGCCGGGGAGCTGTTTTTT
>few|12|TRBJ2-1|TRBV13|NA
CASSERWAEQFF
TGTGCCAGCAGCGAAAGATGGGCCGAGCAGTTCTTC
>many|13|TRBJ2-4|TRBV24-1|NA
CATSDFPADIQYF
TGTGCCACCAGTGATTTTCCCGCGGACATTCAGTACTTC
>NA|15|TRBJ1-4|TRBV5-1|NA
CASSLARGVREKLFF
TGCGCCAGCAGCTTGGCCAGGGGCGTTCGTGAAAAACTGTTTTTT
>many|12|TRBJ1-2|TRBV7-9|NA
CASSSAAYGYTF
TGTGCCAGCAGCAGTGCTGCATATGGCTACACCTTC
>many|15|TRBJ1-5|TRBV27|NA
CASSSQGSGNQPQHF
TGTGCCAGCAGTTCGCAGGGAAGTGGCAATCAGCCCCAGCATTTT